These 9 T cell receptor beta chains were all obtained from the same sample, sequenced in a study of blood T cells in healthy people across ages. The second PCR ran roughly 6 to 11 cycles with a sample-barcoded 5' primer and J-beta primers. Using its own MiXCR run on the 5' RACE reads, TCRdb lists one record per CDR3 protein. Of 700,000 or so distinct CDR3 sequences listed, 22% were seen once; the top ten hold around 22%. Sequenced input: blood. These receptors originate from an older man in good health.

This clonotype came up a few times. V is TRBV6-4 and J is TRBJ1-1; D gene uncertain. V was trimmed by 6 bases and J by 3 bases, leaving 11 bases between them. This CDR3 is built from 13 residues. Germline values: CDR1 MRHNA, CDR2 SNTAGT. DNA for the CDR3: TGTGCCAGCAGCCGGCAGAGGGACACTGAAGCTTTCTTT. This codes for CASSRQRDTEAFF.

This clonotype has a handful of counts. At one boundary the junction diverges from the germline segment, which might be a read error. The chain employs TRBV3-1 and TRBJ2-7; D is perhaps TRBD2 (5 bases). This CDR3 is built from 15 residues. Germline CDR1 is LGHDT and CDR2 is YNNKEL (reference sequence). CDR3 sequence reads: CASSHGSLESYEQCF. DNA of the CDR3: TGTGCCAGCAGCCATGGCTCACTAGAGTCCTACGAGCAGTGCTTC.

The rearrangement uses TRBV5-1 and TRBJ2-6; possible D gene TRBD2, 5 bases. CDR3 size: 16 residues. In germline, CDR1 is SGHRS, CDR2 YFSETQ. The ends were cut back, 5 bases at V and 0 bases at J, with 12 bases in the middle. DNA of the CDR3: TGCGCCAGCAGAACCGGGATCCTCTCTGGGGCCAACGTCCTGACTTTC. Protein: CASRTGILSGANVLTF.

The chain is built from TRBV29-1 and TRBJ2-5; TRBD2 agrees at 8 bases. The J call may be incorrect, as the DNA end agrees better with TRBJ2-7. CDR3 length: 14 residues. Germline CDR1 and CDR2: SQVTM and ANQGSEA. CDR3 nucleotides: TGCAGCGATAAAGGCGGGGGGCCCCCCTACGAGCAGTACTTC. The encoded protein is CSDKGGGPPYEQYF.

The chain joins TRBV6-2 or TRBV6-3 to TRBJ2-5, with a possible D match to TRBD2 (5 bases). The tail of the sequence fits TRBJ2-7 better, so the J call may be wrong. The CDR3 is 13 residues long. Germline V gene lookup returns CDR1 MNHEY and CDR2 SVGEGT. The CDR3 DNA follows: TGTGCCAGCAGCCCGGACTCTCAGTTCGAGCAGTACTTC. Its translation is CASSPDSQFEQYF.

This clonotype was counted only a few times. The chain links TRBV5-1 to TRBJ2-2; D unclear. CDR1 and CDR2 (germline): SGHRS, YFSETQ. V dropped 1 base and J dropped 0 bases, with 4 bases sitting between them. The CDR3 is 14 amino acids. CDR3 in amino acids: CASSLTSNTGELFF. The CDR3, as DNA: TGCGCCAGCAGCTTGACATCGAACACCGGGGAGCTGTTTTTT.

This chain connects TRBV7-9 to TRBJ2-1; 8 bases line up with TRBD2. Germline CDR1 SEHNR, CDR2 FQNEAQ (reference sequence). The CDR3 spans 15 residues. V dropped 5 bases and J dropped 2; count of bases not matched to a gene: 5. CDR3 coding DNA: TGTGCCAGCAGCAGGAGCGGGAGTCCCTACAATGAGCAGTTCTTC. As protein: CASSRSGSPYNEQFF. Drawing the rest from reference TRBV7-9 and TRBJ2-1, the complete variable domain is DTGVSQNPRHKITKRGQNVTFRCDPISEHNRLYWYRQTLGQGPEFLTYFQNEAQLEKSRLLSDRFSAERPKGSFSTLEIQRTEQGDSAMYLCASSRSGSPYNEQFFGPGTRLTVL.

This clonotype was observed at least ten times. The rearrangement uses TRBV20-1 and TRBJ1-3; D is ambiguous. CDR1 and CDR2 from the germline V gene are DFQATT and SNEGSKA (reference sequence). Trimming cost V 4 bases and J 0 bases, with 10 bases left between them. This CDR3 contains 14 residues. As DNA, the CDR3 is TGCAGTGCTATCCAGCCTACCTCTGGAAACACCATATATTTT. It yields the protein CSAIQPTSGNTIYF.

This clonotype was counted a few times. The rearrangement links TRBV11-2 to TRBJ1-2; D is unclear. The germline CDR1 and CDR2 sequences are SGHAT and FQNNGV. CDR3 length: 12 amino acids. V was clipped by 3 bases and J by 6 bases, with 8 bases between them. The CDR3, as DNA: TGTGCCAGCAGCTTCGGCGCAGATGGCTACACCTTC. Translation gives CASSFGADGYTF.